This T cell receptor (beta chain) is drawn from a study of blood T cells in healthy people across ages. Study-level information: Roughly one uniquely barcoded beta molecule per two T cells was captured. Study-wide points: The fall in TCR beta diversity per million T cells was roughly linear with age.

Sample-barcoded 5' priming and a J-beta primer mix drove a second PCR of about 7 to 12 cycles. Via MiXCR, TCRdb re-called the 5' RACE reads, giving one row per CDR3 protein. There are 1.5 million to 2 million distinct CDR3 sequences in the sample; 28% occur only once, and about 8% lies in the top ten. Healthy Russian Caucasian donors spanned ages about 6 to 100 years. With regard to this clonotype: Its antigen is as yet unknown.

This receptor was taken from a young woman in good health. Sequenced input: blood.

CDR3 sequence reads: CASTKRTGLSNQPQHF. CDR3 bases: TGTGCCAGCACCAAAAGGACAGGGTTGAGCAATCAGCCCCAGCATTTT. The chain recombines TRBV12-3 or TRBV12-4 with TRBJ1-5; the match to TRBD1 covers 8 bases. The CDR3 length is 16 residues. Trimming took 7 bases from V and 1 from J; bases not matched to a gene: 9.